The 22 T cell receptor beta chains reported below all come from one sample, sequenced in a study of T cells in Graves' hyperthyroidism and ophthalmopathy. Amplification of TCR beta CDR3 regions used RNA as the template. Initially, a first-round RT-PCR of the TCR CDR3 employed the HTBI primer set. TCRdb independently ran MiXCR on the multiplex PCR reads; one entry per CDR3 protein. The sample yields some 370,000 distinct CDR3 sequences, 11% to 15% seen once. The sequencing sample was made of blood. The receptors here all came from a man aged 45-60 years with Graves' ophthalmopathy.

V is TRBV13 and J is TRBJ2-1; 10 bases are shared with TRBD2. There are 19 residues in the CDR3. Germline CDR1 reads PRHDT; CDR2 reads FYEKMQ (reference sequence). V lost 5 bases and J lost 4; bases outside the gene matches: 17. In DNA form, the CDR3 reads TGTGCCAGCAGCCCGAGGCCTGGACTAGCGGATGATGATTACAATGAGCAGTTCTTC. It translates to CASSPRPGLADDDYNEQFF.

This chain links TRBV28 with TRBJ2-7; 7 bases fit TRBD1. Trimming cost V 2 bases and J 3 bases; bases outside gene matches: 7. CDR1 and CDR2 (germline): MDHEN, SYDVKM. The CDR3 is 15 residues long. Written as DNA, the CDR3 is TGTGCCAGCAGTTTAAGACAGGGTCCGGGCTACGAGCAGTACTTC. It translates to CASSLRQGPGYEQYF.

The table lists this clonotype with many counts. CDR3 sequence: CASSGPYRGTGELFF. The DNA of the CDR3 is TGCGCCAGCAGCGGGCCCTACAGGGGCACCGGGGAGCTGTTTTTT. V usage is TRBV5-1 and J usage is TRBJ2-2; 7 bases are a match to TRBD1. The trim removed 4 bases at V and 4 bases at J, leaving 7 bases unmatched. Looked up from germline, CDR1 is SGHRS and CDR2 is YFSETQ. The CDR3 runs to 15 residues.

This clonotype was recorded many times. The gene calls are TRBV7-2 and TRBJ1-6; D is unclear. Trimming took 6 bases from V and 7 from J, leaving 10 bases between them. The CDR3 is 13 residues long. CDR1 is SGHTA, CDR2 FQGNSA, per germline. This CDR3 is CASSLQRNSPLHF. DNA for the CDR3: TGTGCCAGCAGTCTTCAGAGGAATTCACCCCTCCACTTT.

In this sample, this clonotype turned up many times. This chain connects TRBV2 to TRBJ1-2, with TRBD1 identical over 7 bases. Germline CDR1 is SNHLY and CDR2 is FYNNEI. The CDR3 runs to 12 residues. V trimming: 4 bases; J trimming: 8 bases; junction bases outside the gene matches: 4. This chain's CDR3 is CASSVTGFGYTF. The CDR3 DNA reads TGTGCCAGCAGTGTGACAGGGTTCGGCTACACCTTC.

V usage is TRBV19 and J usage is TRBJ2-7, with D uncertain. Trimming stripped 10 bases from V and 3 bases from J, with 22 bases between. CDR1 and CDR2 (germline): LNHDA, SQIVND (reference sequence). This CDR3 has 15 residues. CDR3 residues: CATAAGSLPFYEQYF. The CDR3 DNA reads TGTGCCACCGCCGCTGGCAGCCTACCTTTCTACGAGCAGTACTTC.

This clonotype was picked up many times. The chain is built from TRBV19 and TRBJ2-2; possibly TRBD2 for D (5 bases). CDR1 is LNHDA, CDR2 SQIVND, per germline (reference sequence). The CDR3 totals 14 residues. Trimming took off 5 bases at V and 6 bases at J, with 13 bases between the two ends. This CDR3 reads CASSYGNGAGELFF. The CDR3 DNA reads as TGTGCCAGTAGTTACGGGAACGGGGCCGGGGAGCTGTTTTTT.

This clonotype was observed at least ten times. This chain connects TRBV3-1 to TRBJ2-7; D possibly corresponds to TRBD2 (6 bases). Looked up from germline, CDR1 is LGHDT and CDR2 is YNNKEL (reference sequence). This CDR3 contains 12 residues. Trimming shortened V by 3 bases and J by 4 bases, and 7 bases separated the two germline ends. Written as DNA, the CDR3 is TGTGCCAGCAGCCACGGGACTTACGAGCAGTACTTC. This codes for CASSHGTYEQYF.

As concerns this clonotype: One end of the junction fails to match germline, which may point to a read error. The chain employs TRBV10-3 and TRBJ2-1; 9 positions agree with TRBD2. Germline V gene data show CDR1 as ENHRY and CDR2 as SYGVKD. The CDR3 contains 17 residues. The CDR3: CAIGEYMGLAEINEQFF. The CDR3 DNA follows: TGTGCCATCGGTGAGTATATGGGACTAGCAGAAATCAATGAGCAGTTCTTC.

This clonotype was found a few times. V usage is TRBV27 and J usage is TRBJ2-7, with 9 bases aligning to TRBD2. Trimming cost V 5 bases and J 3 bases; bases outside gene matches: 14. Germline CDR1 reads MNHEY; CDR2 reads SMNVEV (reference sequence). CDR3 size: 17 residues. As DNA, the CDR3 is TGTGCCAGCAGTCCCCGTGCGCCTAGCGGGGTGCTCTACGAGCAGTACTTC. Translating it yields CASSPRAPSGVLYEQYF.

This clonotype has only a few counts. V is TRBV5-1 and J is TRBJ1-2, with 9 bases that match TRBD1. Germline trimming cut 4 bases from V and 8 bases from J; bases unmatched to any gene: 15. Germline loops: CDR1 SGHRS, CDR2 YFSETQ. The CDR3 sequence is 16 residues long. CDR3 residues: CASSPGQGNNYVGYTF. The CDR3 DNA reads TGCGCCAGCAGCCCCGGACAGGGGAATAACTATGTCGGCTACACCTTC. The entire variable domain, with the rest obtained from reference TRBV5-1 and TRBJ1-2, is as follows: KAGVTQTPRYLIKTRGQQVTLSCSPISGHRSVSWYQQTPGQGLQFLFEYFSETQRNKGNFPGRFSGRQFSNSRSEMNVSTLELGDSALYLCASSPGQGNNYVGYTFGSGTRLTVV.

This clonotype occurred many times. This chain links TRBV18 with TRBJ2-7; D possibly corresponds to TRBD1 (5 bases). There are 17 residues in the CDR3. Germline CDR1 KGHSH, CDR2 LQKENI. V dropped 2 bases and J dropped 3 bases, with 20 bases sitting between them. The chain's CDR3 is CASSPTFKDPTDYEQYF. In nucleotides, the CDR3 is TGTGCCAGCTCACCAACATTTAAGGATCCGACAGACTACGAGCAGTACTTC.

Many counts were recorded for this clonotype. The rearrangement joins TRBV7-8 to TRBJ2-3; D not certain. This CDR3 comprises 14 residues. Germline values: CDR1 SGHVS, CDR2 FQNEAQ. V dropped 3 bases and J dropped 2 bases, with 9 bases sitting between them. The CDR3 DNA reads as TGTGCCAGCAGCTTTCAAAGCGACACAGATACGCAGTATTTT. This gives the protein CASSFQSDTDTQYF.

V gene TRBV10-3 combines with J gene TRBJ1-1; possible D gene TRBD1, 5 bases. V was pared by 3 bases and J by 7 bases, with 12 bases between. The CDR3 loop spans 13 amino acids. The germline CDR1 and CDR2 sequences are ENHRY and SYGVKD. CDR3 in amino acids: CAISEAGGGEAFF. The CDR3 coding sequence is TGTGCCATCAGTGAAGCCGGGGGAGGTGAAGCTTTCTTT.

This clonotype occurred many times. J is TRBJ1-1 and V is TRBV12-3 or TRBV12-4; D remains ambiguous. The CDR3 runs to 14 residues. V was shortened by 4 bases and J by 4 bases, with 13 bases between the two germline ends. Here the CDR3 reads CASSSTGYRTEAFF. In nucleotides, the CDR3 is TGTGCCAGCAGTTCGACGGGTTATCGCACTGAAGCTTTCTTT.

This clonotype was found many times. This chain uses TRBV12-3 or TRBV12-4 with TRBJ2-1, with 10 bases fitting TRBD2. The CDR3 has 17 amino acids. After removal of 6 bases from V and 0 bases from J, the junction contained 8 bases not matched to a gene. The CDR3 loop reads CASRKGLAVRSYNEQFF. As DNA, the CDR3 is TGTGCCAGCAGGAAAGGACTAGCGGTCCGCTCCTACAATGAGCAGTTCTTC.

Only a few counts were recorded for this clonotype. CDR3 in amino acids: CASNLFGTGNTEAFF. The CDR3 bases are TGTGCCAGCAACCTTTTTGGGACAGGAAACACTGAAGCTTTCTTT. This chain connects TRBV5-5 to TRBJ1-1, with 8 bases that match TRBD1. From germline, CDR1 is SGHKS and CDR2 YYEKEE (reference sequence). This CDR3 has 15 residues. With 6 bases clipped from V and 2 bases from J, the junction kept 9 bases outside the gene matches.

The chain carries TRBV19 and TRBJ2-1; 10 nucleotides align to TRBD1. This CDR3 has 14 amino acids. Germline CDR1 LNHDA, CDR2 SQIVND (reference sequence). V dropped 5 bases and J dropped 13; count of bases not matched to a gene: 11. The CDR3 DNA is TGTGCCAGTAGTCCGGGGACAGGGGTGGTTTATCAGTTCTTC. As protein: CASSPGTGVVYQFF.

This clonotype appeared a few times. The chain recombines TRBV30 with TRBJ1-1, with D uncertain. The CDR3 totals 14 residues. The germline gives CDR1 GTSNPN, CDR2 SVGIG (reference sequence). The V and J ends lost 0 bases and 0 bases respectively, with 8 bases between them. The CDR3 protein is CAWSVGFMNTEAFF. The CDR3 DNA reads TGTGCCTGGAGTGTAGGATTTATGAACACTGAAGCTTTCTTT.

This clonotype was recorded many times. The J gene is TRBJ2-7, the V gene TRBV6-6; D remains unclear. This CDR3 is built from 14 residues. Germline values: CDR1 MNHNY, CDR2 SVGAGI (reference sequence). V was trimmed by 0 bases and J by 1 base, leaving 7 bases between them. The CDR3 loop is CASSYSGTSYEQYF. CDR3 bases: TGTGCCAGCAGTTACTCGGGCACTTCCTACGAGCAGTACTTC.

V is TRBV7-2 and J is TRBJ1-1; D call uncertain. V was shortened by 0 bases and J by 0 bases, with 14 bases between the two germline ends. The germline V gene has CDR1 SGHTA and CDR2 FQGNSA. This CDR3 contains 17 residues. This CDR3 reads CASSLAGDGSMNTEAFF. The CDR3 DNA sequence: TGTGCCAGCAGCTTAGCGGGCGACGGTTCCATGAACACTGAAGCTTTCTTT. Using reference TRBV7-2 and TRBJ1-1 for the parts outside the CDR3, the full variable domain is GAGVSQSPSNKVTEKGKDVELRCDPISGHTALYWYRQSLGQGLEFLIYFQGNSAPDKSGLPSDRFSAERTGGSVSTLTIQRTQQEDSAVYLCASSLAGDGSMNTEAFFGQGTRLTVV.

This clonotype occurred many times. The genes are TRBV6-2 or TRBV6-3 and TRBJ2-5; 10 bases match TRBD2. J was trimmed by 3 bases and V by 3 bases; bases with no gene match: 16. Per germline, CDR1 MNHEY and CDR2 SVGEGT. The CDR3 extends over 19 amino acids. CDR3: CASSYSRQREGLNEETQYF. The CDR3 bases are TGTGCCAGCAGTTATTCGAGGCAGCGGGAGGGCCTTAATGAAGAGACCCAGTACTTC.